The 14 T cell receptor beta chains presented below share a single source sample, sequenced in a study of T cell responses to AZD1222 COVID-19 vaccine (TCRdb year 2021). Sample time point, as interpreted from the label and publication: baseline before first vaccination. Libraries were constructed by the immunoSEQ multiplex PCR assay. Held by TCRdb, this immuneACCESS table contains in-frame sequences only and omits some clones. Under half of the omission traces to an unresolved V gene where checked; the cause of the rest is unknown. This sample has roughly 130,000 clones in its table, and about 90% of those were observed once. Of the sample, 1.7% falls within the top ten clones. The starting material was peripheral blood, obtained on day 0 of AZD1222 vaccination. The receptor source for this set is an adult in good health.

The CDR3 loop is CASSRAEGGTEAFF. The CDR3 DNA is TGTGCCAGCAGCCGAGCAGAGGGAGGCACTGAAGCTTTCTTT. This chain uses TRBV11-1 with TRBJ1-1; D remains unclear. V was clipped by 5 bases and J by 4 bases, with 14 bases between them. Germline-derived CDR1 and CDR2 are SGHAT and FQDESV (reference sequence). This CDR3 has 14 amino acids.

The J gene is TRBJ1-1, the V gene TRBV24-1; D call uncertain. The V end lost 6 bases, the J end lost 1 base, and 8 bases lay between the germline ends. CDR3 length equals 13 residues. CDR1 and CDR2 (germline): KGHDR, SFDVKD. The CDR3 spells CATSNSGNTEAFF. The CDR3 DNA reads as TGTGCCACCAGTAATTCTGGGAACACTGAAGCTTTCTTT.

The CDR3 DNA reads as TGTGCCAGCAGCTTGGTTCTGGGGGCGGCTGAAGCTTTCTTT. Translating it yields CASSLVLGAAEAFF. This chain links TRBV5-4 with TRBJ1-1; D possibly corresponds to TRBD1 (6 bases). The CDR3 contains 14 residues. Per the germline V gene, CDR1 is SGHNT and CDR2 is YYREEE (reference sequence). Trimming took 0 bases from V and 6 from J, leaving 12 bases between them.

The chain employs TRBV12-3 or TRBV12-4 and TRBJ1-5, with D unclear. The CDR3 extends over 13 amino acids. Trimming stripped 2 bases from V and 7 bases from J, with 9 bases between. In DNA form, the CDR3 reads TGTGCCAGCAGTTTATTAGCAACCCAGCCCCAGCATTTT. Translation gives CASSLLATQPQHF.

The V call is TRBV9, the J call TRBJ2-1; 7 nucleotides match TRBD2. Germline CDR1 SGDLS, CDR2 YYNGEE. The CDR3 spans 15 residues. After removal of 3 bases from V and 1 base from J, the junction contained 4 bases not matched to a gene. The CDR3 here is CASSALARSYNEQFF. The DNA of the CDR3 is TGTGCCAGCAGCGCACTAGCGAGGTCCTACAATGAGCAGTTCTTC.

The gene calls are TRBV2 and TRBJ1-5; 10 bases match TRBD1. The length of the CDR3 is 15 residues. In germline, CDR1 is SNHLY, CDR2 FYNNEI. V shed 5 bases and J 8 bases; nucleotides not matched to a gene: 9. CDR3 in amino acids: CASSLRGQGTEPQHF. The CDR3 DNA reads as TGTGCCAGCAGTCTCCGGGGACAGGGGACGGAGCCCCAGCATTTT.

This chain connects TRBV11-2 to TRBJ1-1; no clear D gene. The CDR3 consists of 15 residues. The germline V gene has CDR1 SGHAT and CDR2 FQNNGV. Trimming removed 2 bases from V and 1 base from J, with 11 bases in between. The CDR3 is CASSLRLSRNTEAFF. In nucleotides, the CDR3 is TGTGCCAGCAGCTTAAGGTTATCACGGAACACTGAAGCTTTCTTT. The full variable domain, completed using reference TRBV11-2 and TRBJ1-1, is EAGVAQSPRYKIIEKRQSVAFWCNPISGHATLYWYQQILGQGPKLLIQFQNNGVVDDSQLPKDRFSAERLKGVDSTLKIQPAKLEDSAVYLCASSLRLSRNTEAFFGQGTRLTVV.

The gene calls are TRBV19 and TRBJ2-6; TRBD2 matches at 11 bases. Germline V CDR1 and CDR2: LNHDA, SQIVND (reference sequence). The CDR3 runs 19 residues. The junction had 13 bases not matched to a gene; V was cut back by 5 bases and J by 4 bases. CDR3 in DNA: TGTGCCAGTAGTCTCCGGGGTAGCGGGGGGGCCACAGGGGCCAACGTCCTGACTTTC. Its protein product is CASSLRGSGGATGANVLTF.

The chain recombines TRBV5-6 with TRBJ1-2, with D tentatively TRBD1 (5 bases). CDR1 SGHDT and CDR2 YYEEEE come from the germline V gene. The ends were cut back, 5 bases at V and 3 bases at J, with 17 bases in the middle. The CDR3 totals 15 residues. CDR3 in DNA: TGTGCCAGCAGGTTTTCCGGGACGGACTACTATGGCTACACCTTC. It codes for CASRFSGTDYYGYTF.

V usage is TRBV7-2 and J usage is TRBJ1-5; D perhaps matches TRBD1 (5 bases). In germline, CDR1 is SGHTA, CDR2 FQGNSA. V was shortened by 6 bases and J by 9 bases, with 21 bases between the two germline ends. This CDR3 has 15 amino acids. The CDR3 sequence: CASSSNPQGLAPQHF. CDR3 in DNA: TGTGCCAGCAGTTCTAACCCGCAGGGTCTCGCGCCCCAGCATTTT.

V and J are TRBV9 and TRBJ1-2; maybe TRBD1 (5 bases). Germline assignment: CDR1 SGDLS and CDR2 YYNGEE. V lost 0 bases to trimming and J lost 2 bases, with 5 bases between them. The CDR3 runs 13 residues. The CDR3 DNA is TGTGCCAGCAGCGTAGGACAGAACTATGGCTACACCTTC. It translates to CASSVGQNYGYTF.

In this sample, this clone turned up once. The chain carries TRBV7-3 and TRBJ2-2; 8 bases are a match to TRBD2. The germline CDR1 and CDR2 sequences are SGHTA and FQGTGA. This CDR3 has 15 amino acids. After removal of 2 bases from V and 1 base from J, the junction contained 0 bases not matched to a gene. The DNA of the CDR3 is TGTGCCAGCAGCTTAGCGGGAGGGAACACCGGGGAGCTGTTTTTT. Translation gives CASSLAGGNTGELFF.

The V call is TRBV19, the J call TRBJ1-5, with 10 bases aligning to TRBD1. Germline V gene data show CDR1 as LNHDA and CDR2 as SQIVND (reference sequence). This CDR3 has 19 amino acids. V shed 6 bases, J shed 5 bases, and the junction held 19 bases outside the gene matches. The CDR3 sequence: CASRFRAPGQGRGDQPQHF. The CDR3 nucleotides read TGTGCCAGTAGATTTCGGGCCCCGGGACAGGGGAGGGGAGATCAGCCCCAGCATTTT.

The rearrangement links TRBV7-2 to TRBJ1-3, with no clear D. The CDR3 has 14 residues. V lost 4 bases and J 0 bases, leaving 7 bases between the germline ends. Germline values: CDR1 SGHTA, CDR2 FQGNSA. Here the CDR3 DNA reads TGTGCCAGCAGCTCAGACAACTCTGGAAACACCATATATTTT. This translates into CASSSDNSGNTIYF. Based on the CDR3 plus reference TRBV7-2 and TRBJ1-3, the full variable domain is GAGVSQSPSNKVTEKGKDVELRCDPISGHTALYWYRQSLGQGLEFLIYFQGNSAPDKSGLPSDRFSAERTGGSVSTLTIQRTQQEDSAVYLCASSSDNSGNTIYFGEGSWLTVV.